This T cell receptor (beta chain) was observed in a study of T cell responses to AZD1222 COVID-19 vaccine. Study in general: Pooled in the analysis were second doses at about 4 or about 12 weeks.

V dropped 0 bases and J dropped 5; count of bases not matched to a gene: 31. Germline V lookup: CDR1 ENHRY, CDR2 SYGVKD. The CDR3 contains 23 residues. The repertoire was sequenced with immunoSEQ multiplex PCR; TCRdb's copy has only in-frame clones and lacks some. The table lists 150,000 to 180,000 clones, around nine tenths of them singletons. For this clone: Its target is not known.

General study findings and limits: Females made up more of the donors, who were largely white British, and clonal diversity may have come out too low. A rise in Spike-specific TCR breadth and depth followed two AZD1222 doses.

The source is an adult in good health. The sample was peripheral blood, taken on day 0 of AZD1222 vaccination. The V and J genes are TRBV10-3 and TRBJ2-7; 7 nucleotides agree with TRBD2. The CDR3 DNA reads as TGTGCCATCAGTGAGTCTTTTCCTAGCGGCGAACCCGTAGGATCCTCAGTTTTTGACGAGCAGTACTTC. Translated: CAISESFPSGEPVGSSVFDEQYF.